This T cell receptor (beta chain) originates from a study of T cells in Graves' hyperthyroidism and ophthalmopathy. Thyroid ultrasound and orbital computed tomography, with clinical symptoms and serum thyroxine and TRAb, informed diagnoses. A remark on this clonotype: Relative to the germline gene, one junction end is altered; a read error may explain this.

Germline CDR1 is WNHNN and CDR2 is SYGVQD (reference sequence). The CDR3 covers 13 residues. Amplification of TCR beta CDR3 regions was performed using RNA transcripts as template. TCR CDR3 regions were first amplified by RT-PCR with HTBI primers. TCRdb used MiXCR to reprocess the multiplex PCR reads, holding one entry per CDR3 protein. Of roughly 500,000 distinct CDR3 sequences in the sample, approximately 25% were seen once. The V and J genes are TRBV10-1 and TRBJ2-5; D perhaps matches TRBD1 (5 bases). The sequenced sample was blood. The source of this sequence is a young woman with Graves' ophthalmopathy. Here the CDR3 DNA reads TGCGCCAGCAGTGAGTCAGGGGAAGAGACCCGGTACTTC. Its protein is CASSESGEETRYF.